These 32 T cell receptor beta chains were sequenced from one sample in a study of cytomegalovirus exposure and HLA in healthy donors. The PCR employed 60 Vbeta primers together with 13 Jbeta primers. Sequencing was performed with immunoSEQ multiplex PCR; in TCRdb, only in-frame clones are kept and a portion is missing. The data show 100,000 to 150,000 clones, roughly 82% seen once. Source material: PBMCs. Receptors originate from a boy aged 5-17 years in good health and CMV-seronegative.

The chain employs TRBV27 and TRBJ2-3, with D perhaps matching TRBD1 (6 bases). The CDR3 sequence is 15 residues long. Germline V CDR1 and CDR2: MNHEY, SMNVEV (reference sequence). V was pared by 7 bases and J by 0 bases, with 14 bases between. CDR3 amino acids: CASNLPGQSTDTQYF. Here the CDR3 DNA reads TGTGCCAGCAACCTCCCGGGACAAAGCACAGATACGCAGTATTTT.

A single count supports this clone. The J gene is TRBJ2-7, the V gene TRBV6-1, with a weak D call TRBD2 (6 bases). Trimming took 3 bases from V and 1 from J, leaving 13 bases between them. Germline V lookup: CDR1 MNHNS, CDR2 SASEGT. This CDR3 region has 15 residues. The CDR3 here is CASSETSLPSYEQYF. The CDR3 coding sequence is TGTGCCAGCAGTGAGACTAGTTTGCCGTCCTACGAGCAGTACTTC.

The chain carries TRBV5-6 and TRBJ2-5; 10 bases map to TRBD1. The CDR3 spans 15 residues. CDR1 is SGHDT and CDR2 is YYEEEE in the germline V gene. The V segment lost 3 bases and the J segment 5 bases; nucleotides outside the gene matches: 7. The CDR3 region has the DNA TGTGCCAGCAGCTCAGACAGGGGGCGTAGTGAGACCCAGTACTTC. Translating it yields CASSSDRGRSETQYF.

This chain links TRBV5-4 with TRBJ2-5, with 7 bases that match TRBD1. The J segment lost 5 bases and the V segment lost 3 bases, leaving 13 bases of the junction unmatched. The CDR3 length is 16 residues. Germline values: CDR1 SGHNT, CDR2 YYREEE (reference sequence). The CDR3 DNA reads TGTGCCAGCAGCTCGACTGGGACAGCCTCCTTCGAGACCCAGTACTTC. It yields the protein CASSSTGTASFETQYF.

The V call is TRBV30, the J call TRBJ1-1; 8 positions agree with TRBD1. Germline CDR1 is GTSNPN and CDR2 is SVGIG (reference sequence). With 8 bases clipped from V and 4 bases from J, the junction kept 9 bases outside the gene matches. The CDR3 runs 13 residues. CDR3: CASGQGEGTEAFF. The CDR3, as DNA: TGTGCCAGTGGACAGGGAGAGGGCACTGAAGCTTTCTTT.

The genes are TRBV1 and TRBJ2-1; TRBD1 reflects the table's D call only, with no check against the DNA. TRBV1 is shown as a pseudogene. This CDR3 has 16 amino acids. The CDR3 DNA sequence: TGCACCAGCAGCCGAGGATGGACCACAGGCCTGGATGAGCAGTTCTTC. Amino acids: CTSSRGWTTGLDEQFF.

CDR3 DNA: TGTGCCAGCATTTCAAGGGGTAGCGGCAACTACAATGAGCAGTTCTTC. This encodes CASISRGSGNYNEQFF. The chain is built from TRBV27 and TRBJ2-1; a weak D match, TRBD2 (6 bases). CDR1 MNHEY and CDR2 SMNVEV come from the germline V gene (reference sequence). The V and J ends lost 7 bases and 3 bases respectively, with 19 bases between them. The CDR3 loop spans 16 amino acids.

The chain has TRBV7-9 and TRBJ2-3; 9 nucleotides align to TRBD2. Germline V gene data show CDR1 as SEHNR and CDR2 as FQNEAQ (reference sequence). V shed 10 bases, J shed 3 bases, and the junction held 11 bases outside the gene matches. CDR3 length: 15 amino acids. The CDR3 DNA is TGTGCCATGAGGCGGGAGGGCCAAGAAACAGATACGCAGTATTTT. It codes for CAMRREGQETDTQYF. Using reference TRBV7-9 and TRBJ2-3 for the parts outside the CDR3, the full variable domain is DTGVSQNPRHKITKRGQNVTFRCDPISEHNRLYWYRQTLGQGPEFLTYFQNEAQLEKSRLLSDRFSAERPKGSFSTLEIQRTEQGDSAMYLCAMRREGQETDTQYFGPGTRLTVL.

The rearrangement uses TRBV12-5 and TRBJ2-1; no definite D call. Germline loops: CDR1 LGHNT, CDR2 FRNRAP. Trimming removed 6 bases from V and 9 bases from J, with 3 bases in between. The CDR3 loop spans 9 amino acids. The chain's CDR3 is CASGLEQFF. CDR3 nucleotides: TGTGCTAGTGGCCTTGAGCAGTTCTTC.

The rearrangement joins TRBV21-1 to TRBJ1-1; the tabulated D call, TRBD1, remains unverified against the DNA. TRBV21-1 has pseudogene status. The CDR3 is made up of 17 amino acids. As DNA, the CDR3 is TGTGCCAGCAGCAAAGCCCCGGGACAGGGAACCCCCACTGAAGCTTTCTTT. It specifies CASSKAPGQGTPTEAFF.

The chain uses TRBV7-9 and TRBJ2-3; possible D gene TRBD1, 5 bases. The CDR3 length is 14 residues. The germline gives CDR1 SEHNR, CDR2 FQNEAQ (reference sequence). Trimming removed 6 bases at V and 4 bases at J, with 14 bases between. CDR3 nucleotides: TGTGCCAGCAGTCCGGACAAGACCCCAGATACGCAGTATTTT. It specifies CASSPDKTPDTQYF.

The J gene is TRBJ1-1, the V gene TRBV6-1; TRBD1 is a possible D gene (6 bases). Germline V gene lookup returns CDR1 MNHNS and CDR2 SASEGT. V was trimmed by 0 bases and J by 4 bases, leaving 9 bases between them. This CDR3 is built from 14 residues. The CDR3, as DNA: TGTGCCAGCAGTGAAGCGCAGGGGAGCACTGAAGCTTTCTTT. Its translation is CASSEAQGSTEAFF.

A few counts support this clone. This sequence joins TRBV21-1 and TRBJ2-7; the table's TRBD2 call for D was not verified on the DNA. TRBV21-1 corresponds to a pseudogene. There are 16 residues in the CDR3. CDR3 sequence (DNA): TGTGCCAGCAGCAAAGGTGGCGGGAGGACCGTTTACGAGCAGTACTTC. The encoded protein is CASSKGGGRTVYEQYF.

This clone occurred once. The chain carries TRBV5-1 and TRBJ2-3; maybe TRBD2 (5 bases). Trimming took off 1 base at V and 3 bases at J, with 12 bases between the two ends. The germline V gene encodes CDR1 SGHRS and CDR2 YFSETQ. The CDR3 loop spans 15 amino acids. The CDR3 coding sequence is TGCGCCAGCAGCTTGATCGGGGAGAGGACAGATACGCAGTATTTT. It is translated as CASSLIGERTDTQYF.

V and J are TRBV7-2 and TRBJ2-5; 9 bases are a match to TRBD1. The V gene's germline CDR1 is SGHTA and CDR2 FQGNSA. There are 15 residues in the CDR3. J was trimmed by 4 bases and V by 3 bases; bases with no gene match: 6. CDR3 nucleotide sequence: TGTGCCAGCAGCTTGCCGGGACAGGGTAGAGAGACCCAGTACTTC. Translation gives CASSLPGQGRETQYF.

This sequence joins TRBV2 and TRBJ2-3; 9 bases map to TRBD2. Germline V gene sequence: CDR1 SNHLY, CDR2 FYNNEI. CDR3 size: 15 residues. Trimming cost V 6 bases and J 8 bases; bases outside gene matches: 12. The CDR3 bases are TGTGCCAGCAGGGCCGGGACTAGCTCCACCGGTACGCAGTATTTT. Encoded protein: CASRAGTSSTGTQYF.

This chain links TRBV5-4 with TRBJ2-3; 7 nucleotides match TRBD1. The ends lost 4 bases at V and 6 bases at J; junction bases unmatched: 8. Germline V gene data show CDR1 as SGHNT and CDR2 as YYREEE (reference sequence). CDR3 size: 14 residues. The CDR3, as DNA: TGTGCCAGCAGCATCCGACAGGGCAGGGATACGCAGTATTTT. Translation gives CASSIRQGRDTQYF. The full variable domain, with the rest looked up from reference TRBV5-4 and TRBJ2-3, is ETGVTQSPTHLIKTRGQQVTLRCSSQSGHNTVSWYQQALGQGPQFIFQYYREEENGRGNFPPRFSGLQFPNYSSELNVNALELDDSALYLCASSIRQGRDTQYFGPGTRLTVL.

The CDR3 loop is CSVAAGDRGRGGTEAFF. In DNA form, the CDR3 reads TGCAGCGTTGCAGCGGGGGACAGGGGGCGCGGGGGCACTGAAGCTTTCTTT. V and J are TRBV29-1 and TRBJ1-1, with 12 bases lining up with TRBD1. Germline lookup yields CDR1 SQVTM and CDR2 ANQGSEA. There are 17 residues in the CDR3. The J segment lost 4 bases and the V segment lost 4 bases, leaving 13 bases of the junction unmatched. Combining the CDR3 with reference TRBV29-1 and TRBJ1-1 gives the whole variable domain SAVISQKPSRDICQRGTSLTIQCQVDSQVTMMFWYRQQPGQSLTLIATANQGSEATYESGFVIDKFPISRPNLTFSTLTVSNMSPEDSSIYLCSVAAGDRGRGGTEAFFGQGTRLTVV.

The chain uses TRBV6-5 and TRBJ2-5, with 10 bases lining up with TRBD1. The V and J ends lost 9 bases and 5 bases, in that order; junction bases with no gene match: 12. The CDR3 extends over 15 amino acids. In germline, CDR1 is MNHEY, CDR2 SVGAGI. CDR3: CASKDSGQGRETQYF. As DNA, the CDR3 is TGTGCCAGTAAAGACTCGGGACAGGGGAGGGAGACCCAGTACTTC.

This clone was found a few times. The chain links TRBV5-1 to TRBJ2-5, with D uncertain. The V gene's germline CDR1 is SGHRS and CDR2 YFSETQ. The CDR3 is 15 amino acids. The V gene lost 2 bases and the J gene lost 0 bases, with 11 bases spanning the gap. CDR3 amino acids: CASSFVLDYQETQYF. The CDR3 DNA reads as TGCGCCAGCAGCTTTGTCCTAGACTACCAAGAGACCCAGTACTTC.

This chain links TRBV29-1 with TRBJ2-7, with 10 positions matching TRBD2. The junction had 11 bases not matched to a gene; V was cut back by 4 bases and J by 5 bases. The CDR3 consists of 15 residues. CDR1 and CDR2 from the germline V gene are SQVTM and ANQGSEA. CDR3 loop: CSVAKPSGRWDEQYF. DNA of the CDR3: TGCAGCGTTGCCAAACCTAGCGGGAGATGGGACGAGCAGTACTTC.

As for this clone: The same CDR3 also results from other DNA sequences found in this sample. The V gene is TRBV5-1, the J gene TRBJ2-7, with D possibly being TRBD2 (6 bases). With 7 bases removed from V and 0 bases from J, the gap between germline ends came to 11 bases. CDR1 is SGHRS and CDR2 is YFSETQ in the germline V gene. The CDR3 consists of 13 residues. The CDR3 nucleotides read TGCGCCAGCCGTGGGGACTCCTCCTACGAGCAGTACTTC. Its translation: CASRGDSSYEQYF.

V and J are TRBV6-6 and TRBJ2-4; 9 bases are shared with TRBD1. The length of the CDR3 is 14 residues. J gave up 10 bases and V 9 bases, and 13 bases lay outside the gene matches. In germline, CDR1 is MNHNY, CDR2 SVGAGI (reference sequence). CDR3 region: CASGPRDRAWIQYF. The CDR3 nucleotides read TGTGCCAGTGGGCCCCGGGACAGGGCATGGATTCAGTACTTC.

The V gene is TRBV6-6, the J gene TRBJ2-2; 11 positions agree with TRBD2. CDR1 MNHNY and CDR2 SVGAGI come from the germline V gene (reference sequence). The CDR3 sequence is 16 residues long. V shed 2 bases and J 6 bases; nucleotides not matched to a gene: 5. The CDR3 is CASSYPGTSGAGELFF. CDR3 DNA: TGTGCCAGCAGTTACCCCGGGACTAGCGGCGCCGGGGAGCTGTTTTTT.

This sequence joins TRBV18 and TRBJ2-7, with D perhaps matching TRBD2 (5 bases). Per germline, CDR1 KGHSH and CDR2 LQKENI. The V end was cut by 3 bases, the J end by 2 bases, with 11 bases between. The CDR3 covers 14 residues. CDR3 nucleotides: TGTGCCAGCTCACCCGAGGGCCCACCCTACGAGCAGTACTTC. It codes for CASSPEGPPYEQYF.

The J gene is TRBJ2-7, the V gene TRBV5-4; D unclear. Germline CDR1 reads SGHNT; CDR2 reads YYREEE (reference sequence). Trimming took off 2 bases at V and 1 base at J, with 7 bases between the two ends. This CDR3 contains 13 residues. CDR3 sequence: CASSFPLSYEQYF. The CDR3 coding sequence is TGTGCCAGCAGCTTCCCTCTGTCCTACGAGCAGTACTTC.

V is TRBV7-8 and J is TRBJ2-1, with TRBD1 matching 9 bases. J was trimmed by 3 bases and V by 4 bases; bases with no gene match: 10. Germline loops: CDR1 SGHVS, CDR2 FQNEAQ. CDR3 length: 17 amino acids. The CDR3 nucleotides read TGTGCCAGCAGCTCAACGTCTACAGGGGGCTTCTACAATGAGCAGTTCTTC. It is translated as CASSSTSTGGFYNEQFF.

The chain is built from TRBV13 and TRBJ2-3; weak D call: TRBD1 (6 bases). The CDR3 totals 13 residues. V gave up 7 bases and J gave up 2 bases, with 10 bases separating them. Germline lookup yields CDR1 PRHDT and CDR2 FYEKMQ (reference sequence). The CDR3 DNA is TGTGCCAGCACCCGGACAGCCACAGATACGCAGTATTTT. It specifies CASTRTATDTQYF.

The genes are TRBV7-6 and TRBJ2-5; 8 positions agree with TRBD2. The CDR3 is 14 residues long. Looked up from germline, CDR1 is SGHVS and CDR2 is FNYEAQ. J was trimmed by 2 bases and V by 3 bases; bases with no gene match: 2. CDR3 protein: CASSFSGMQETQYF. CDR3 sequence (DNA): TGTGCCAGCAGCTTTAGCGGGATGCAAGAGACCCAGTACTTC.

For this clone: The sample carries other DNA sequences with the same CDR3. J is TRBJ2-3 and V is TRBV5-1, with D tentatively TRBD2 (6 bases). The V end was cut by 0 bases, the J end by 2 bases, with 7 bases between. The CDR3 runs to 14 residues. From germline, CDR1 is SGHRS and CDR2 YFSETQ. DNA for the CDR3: TGCGCCAGCAGCTTGGGCGGGAACACAGATACGCAGTATTTT. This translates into CASSLGGNTDTQYF.

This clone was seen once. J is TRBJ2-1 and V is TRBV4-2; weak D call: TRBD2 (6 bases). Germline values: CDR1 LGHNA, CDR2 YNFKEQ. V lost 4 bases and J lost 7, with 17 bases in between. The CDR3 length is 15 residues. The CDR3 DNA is TGTGCCAGCAGCCGGGATCAAGCGGGCGGAAATGAGCAGTTCTTC. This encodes CASSRDQAGGNEQFF.

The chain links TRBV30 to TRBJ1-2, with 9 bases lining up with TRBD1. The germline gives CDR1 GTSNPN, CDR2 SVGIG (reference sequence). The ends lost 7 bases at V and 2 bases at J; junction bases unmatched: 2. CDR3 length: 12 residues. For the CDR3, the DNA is TGTGCCTTTGACAGGGGGAACTATGGCTACACCTTC. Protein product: CAFDRGNYGYTF.